One sample yielded the 8 T cell receptor beta chains listed below, sequenced in a study of T cells in Graves' hyperthyroidism and ophthalmopathy (dated 2019 in TCRdb). The method was multiplex PCR. Sequencing instrument: Illumina HiSeq 2000. The TCR beta CDR3 regions were amplified from RNA transcripts. The first round of RT-PCR for the TCR CDR3 was performed with the HTBI primer set and the Qiagen OneStep RT-PCR kit. The raw public data were reprocessed by TCRdb itself: fastp quality trimming at Q25, MiXCR clonotype calling, in-frame beta chains only. Each record represents a unique CDR3 protein, reported with the most common genes and DNA among its rows. In this sample the table shows some 690,000 distinct CDR3 sequences, 17% of which occur a single time. The top ten clonotypes cover 15% to 17% of the sample. What was sequenced was blood. These receptors all stem from a man aged 50-59 years with Graves' hyperthyroidism.

This clonotype was counted at least ten times. The chain carries TRBV24-1 and TRBJ1-4, with 9 bases that match TRBD1. V dropped 5 bases and J dropped 8; count of bases not matched to a gene: 11. CDR3 length: 16 residues. Per the germline V gene, CDR1 is KGHDR and CDR2 is SFDVKD. The CDR3 sequence is CATSAHPGQGVEKLFF. CDR3 DNA: TGTGCCACCAGTGCCCATCCGGGACAGGGAGTAGAAAAACTGTTTTTT.

This clonotype was counted at least ten times. The gene calls are TRBV12-3 or TRBV12-4 and TRBJ2-7, with TRBD1 matching over 7 bases. With V trimmed by 5 bases and J by 5 bases, 9 bases remained unmatched. The CDR3 consists of 14 residues. The CDR3 here is CASSPTGREDEQYF. The CDR3 region has the DNA TGTGCCAGCAGTCCGACAGGGAGAGAAGACGAGCAGTACTTC.

In its sample, this clonotype was seen many times. The chain uses TRBV7-8 and TRBJ1-2, with no clear D. The CDR3 has 13 amino acids. V was trimmed by 2 bases and J by 1 base, leaving 5 bases between them. The germline CDR1 and CDR2 sequences are SGHVS and FQNEAQ. CDR3 nucleotides: TGTGCCAGCAGCTTACAGAATAACTATGGCTACACCTTC. Translating gives CASSLQNNYGYTF.

V usage is TRBV2 and J usage is TRBJ2-1; 14 nucleotides line up with TRBD2. Trimming cost V 6 bases and J 4 bases; bases outside gene matches: 5. CDR3 size: 16 residues. CDR1 is SNHLY, CDR2 FYNNEI, per germline. The CDR3 DNA follows: TGTGCCAGCAGCACTTGGACTAGCGGGAGGTACAATGAGCAGTTCTTC. Translated: CASSTWTSGRYNEQFF.

This clonotype occurred many times. This chain uses TRBV24-1 with TRBJ2-5; D gene uncertain. Trimming left V 3 bases short and J 3 bases short, with 13 bases between. This CDR3 is 15 amino acids long. Germline V lookup: CDR1 KGHDR, CDR2 SFDVKD. This chain's CDR3 is CATSDATRVKETQYF. CDR3 DNA sequence: TGTGCCACCAGTGATGCTACACGGGTGAAAGAGACCCAGTACTTC.

The V gene is TRBV6-5, the J gene TRBJ2-7, with D possibly being TRBD2 (5 bases). The V gene lost 2 bases and the J gene lost 4 bases, with 12 bases spanning the gap. The germline V gene has CDR1 MNHEY and CDR2 SVGAGI. The CDR3 is 14 residues long. CDR3 sequence: CASSYSSGEYEQYF. The CDR3 nucleotides are TGTGCCAGCAGTTACAGTTCCGGGGAGTACGAGCAGTACTTC.

This clonotype has ten or more counts. The genes are TRBV28 and TRBJ2-5, with 8 bases matching TRBD2. V lost 7 bases and J lost 2; bases outside the gene matches: 6. CDR1 MDHEN and CDR2 SYDVKM come from the germline V gene. The CDR3 is 14 residues long. The CDR3 nucleotides read TGTGCCAGCACGGGTAGCGGGATTCAAGAGACCCAGTACTTC. Translating gives CASTGSGIQETQYF. Variable domain in full (rest from reference TRBV28 and TRBJ2-5): DVKVTQSSRYLVKRTGEKVFLECVQDMDHENMFWYRQDPGLGLRLIYFSYDVKMKEKGDIPEGYSVSREKKERFSLILESASTNQTSMYLCASTGSGIQETQYFGPGTRLLVL.

This clonotype is a singleton in its sample. The chain has TRBV5-1 and TRBJ2-7, with D perhaps matching TRBD1 or TRBD2 (6 bases each). The V end lost 0 bases, the J end lost 2 bases, and 12 bases lay between the germline ends. Germline V gene sequence: CDR1 SGHRS, CDR2 YFSETQ. The CDR3 consists of 15 residues. For the CDR3, the DNA is TGCGCCAGCAGCTTGGAGGCCCGGGGGCCCTACGAGCAGTACTTC. Translated, it gives CASSLEARGPYEQYF. Full variable domain (outside the CDR3, taken from reference TRBV5-1 and TRBJ2-7): KAGVTQTPRYLIKTRGQQVTLSCSPISGHRSVSWYQQTPGQGLQFLFEYFSETQRNKGNFPGRFSGRQFSNSRSEMNVSTLELGDSALYLCASSLEARGPYEQYFGPGTRLTVT.